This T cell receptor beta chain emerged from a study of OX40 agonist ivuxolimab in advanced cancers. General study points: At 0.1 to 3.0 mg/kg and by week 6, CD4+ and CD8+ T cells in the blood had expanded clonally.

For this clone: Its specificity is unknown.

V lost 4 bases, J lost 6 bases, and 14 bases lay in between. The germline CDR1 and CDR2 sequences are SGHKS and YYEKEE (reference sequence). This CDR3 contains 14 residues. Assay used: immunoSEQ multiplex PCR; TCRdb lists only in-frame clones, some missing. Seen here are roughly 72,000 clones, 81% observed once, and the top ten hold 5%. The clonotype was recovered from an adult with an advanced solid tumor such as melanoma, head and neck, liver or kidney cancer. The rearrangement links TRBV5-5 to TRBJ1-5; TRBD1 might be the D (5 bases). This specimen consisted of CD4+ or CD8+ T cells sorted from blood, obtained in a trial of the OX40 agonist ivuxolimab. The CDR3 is CASSRGAPRQPQHF. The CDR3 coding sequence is TGTGCCAGCAGCCGAGGGGCCCCTCGTCAGCCCCAGCATTTT.